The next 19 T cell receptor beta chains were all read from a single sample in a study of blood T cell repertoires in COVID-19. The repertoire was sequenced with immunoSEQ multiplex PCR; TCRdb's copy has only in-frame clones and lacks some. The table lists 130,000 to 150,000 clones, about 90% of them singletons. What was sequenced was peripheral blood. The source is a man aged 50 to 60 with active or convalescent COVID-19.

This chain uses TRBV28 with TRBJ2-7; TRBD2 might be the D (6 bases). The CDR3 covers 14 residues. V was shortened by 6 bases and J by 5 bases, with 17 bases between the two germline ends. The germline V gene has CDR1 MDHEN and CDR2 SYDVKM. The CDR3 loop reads CASSPGTPKDEQYF. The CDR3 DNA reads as TGTGCCAGCAGCCCCGGGACTCCGAAAGACGAGCAGTACTTC.

The CDR3 coding sequence is TGTGCCAGCAGCCCTAGCGGGGGTACCTACGAGCAGTACTTC. It encodes CASSPSGGTYEQYF. The chain has TRBV5-4 and TRBJ2-7; TRBD2 agrees at 10 bases. CDR3 length: 14 residues. After removal of 4 bases from V and 2 bases from J, the junction contained 3 bases not matched to a gene. CDR1 and CDR2 from the germline V gene are SGHNT and YYREEE (reference sequence).

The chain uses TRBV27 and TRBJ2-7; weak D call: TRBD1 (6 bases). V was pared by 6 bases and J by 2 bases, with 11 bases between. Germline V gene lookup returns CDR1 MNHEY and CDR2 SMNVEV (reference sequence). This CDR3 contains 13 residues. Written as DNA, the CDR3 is TGTGCCAGCAGAGCCAGGGGTGCCTACGAGCAGTACTTC. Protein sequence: CASRARGAYEQYF.

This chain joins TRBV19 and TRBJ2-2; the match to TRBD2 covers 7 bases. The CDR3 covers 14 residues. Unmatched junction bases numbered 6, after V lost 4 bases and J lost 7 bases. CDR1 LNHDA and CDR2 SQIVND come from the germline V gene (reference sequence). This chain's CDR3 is CASSKTSESGELFF. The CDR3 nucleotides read TGTGCCAGTAGTAAAACTAGCGAAAGCGGGGAGCTGTTTTTT.

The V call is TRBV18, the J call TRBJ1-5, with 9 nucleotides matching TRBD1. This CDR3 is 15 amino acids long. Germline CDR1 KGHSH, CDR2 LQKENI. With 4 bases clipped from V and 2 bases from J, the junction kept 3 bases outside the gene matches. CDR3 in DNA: TGTGCCAGCTCACTAACAGGGGGCCGCAATCAGCCCCAGCATTTT. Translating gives CASSLTGGRNQPQHF.

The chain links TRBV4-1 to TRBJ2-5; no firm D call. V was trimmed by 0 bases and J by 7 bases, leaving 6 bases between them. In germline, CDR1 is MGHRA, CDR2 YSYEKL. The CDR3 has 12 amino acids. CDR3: CASSQDPGTQYF. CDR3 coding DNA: TGCGCCAGCAGCCAAGATCCAGGGACCCAGTACTTC.

The CDR3 bases are TGTGCCAGCAGTCGACAGGGGGCGGCCTACAATGAGCAGTTCTTC. Translating it yields CASSRQGAAYNEQFF. The chain is built from TRBV28 and TRBJ2-1; 10 bases line up with TRBD1. The ends lost 5 bases at V and 2 bases at J; junction bases unmatched: 3. Germline V gene lookup returns CDR1 MDHEN and CDR2 SYDVKM. CDR3 length equals 15 residues. Based on the CDR3 plus reference TRBV28 and TRBJ2-1, the full variable domain is DVKVTQSSRYLVKRTGEKVFLECVQDMDHENMFWYRQDPGLGLRLIYFSYDVKMKEKGDIPEGYSVSREKKERFSLILESASTNQTSMYLCASSRQGAAYNEQFFGPGTRLTVL.

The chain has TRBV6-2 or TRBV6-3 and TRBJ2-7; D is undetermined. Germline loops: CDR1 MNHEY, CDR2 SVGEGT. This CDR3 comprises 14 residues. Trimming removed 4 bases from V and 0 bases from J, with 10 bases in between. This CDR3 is CASSSRPSSYEQYF. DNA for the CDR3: TGTGCCAGCAGTTCCCGTCCGAGCTCCTACGAGCAGTACTTC.

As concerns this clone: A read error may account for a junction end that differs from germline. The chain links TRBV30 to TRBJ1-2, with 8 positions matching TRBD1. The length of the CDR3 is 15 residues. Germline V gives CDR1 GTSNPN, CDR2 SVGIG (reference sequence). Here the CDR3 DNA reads TGTGCCCGGAGTGTACAATGGACAGGGAACTATGGCTACACCTTC. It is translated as CARSVQWTGNYGYTF.

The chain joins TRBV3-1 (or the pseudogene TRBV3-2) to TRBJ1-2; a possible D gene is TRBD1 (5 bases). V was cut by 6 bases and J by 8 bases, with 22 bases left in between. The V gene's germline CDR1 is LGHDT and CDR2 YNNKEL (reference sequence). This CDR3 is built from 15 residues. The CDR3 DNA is TGTGCCAGCAGGGGTAGGGGAAGCCAGGTGGGCGGCTACACCTTC. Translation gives CASRGRGSQVGGYTF.

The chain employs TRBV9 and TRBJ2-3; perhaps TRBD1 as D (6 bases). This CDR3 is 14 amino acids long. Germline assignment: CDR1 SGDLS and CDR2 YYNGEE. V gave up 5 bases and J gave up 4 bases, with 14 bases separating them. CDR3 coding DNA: TGTGCCAGCAGAAAGCAGGACAGTCCAGATACGCAGTATTTT. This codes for CASRKQDSPDTQYF.

In DNA, the CDR3 is TGCAGTGCTAGTAAGGCAGGATTGAACAATCAGCCCCAGCATTTT. Encoded protein: CSASKAGLNNQPQHF. This rearrangement joins TRBV20-1 to TRBJ1-5; D is uncertain. The V gene's germline CDR1 is DFQATT and CDR2 SNEGSKA (reference sequence). The CDR3 consists of 15 residues. The V gene lost 3 bases and the J gene lost 3 bases, with 15 bases spanning the gap.

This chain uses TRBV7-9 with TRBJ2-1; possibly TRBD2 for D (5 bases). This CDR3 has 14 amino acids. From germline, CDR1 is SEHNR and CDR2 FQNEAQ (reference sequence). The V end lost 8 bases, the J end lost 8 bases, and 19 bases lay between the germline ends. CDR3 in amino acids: CASFRAGYSDEQFF. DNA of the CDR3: TGTGCCAGCTTTAGGGCGGGTTATAGTGATGAGCAGTTCTTC.

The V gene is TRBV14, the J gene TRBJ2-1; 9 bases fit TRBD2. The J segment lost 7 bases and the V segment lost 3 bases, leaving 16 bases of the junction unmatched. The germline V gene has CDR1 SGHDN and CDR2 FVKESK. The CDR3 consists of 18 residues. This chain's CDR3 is CASSQIKMGLAAQNEQFF. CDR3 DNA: TGTGCCAGCAGCCAGATCAAGATGGGACTAGCTGCCCAGAATGAGCAGTTCTTC.

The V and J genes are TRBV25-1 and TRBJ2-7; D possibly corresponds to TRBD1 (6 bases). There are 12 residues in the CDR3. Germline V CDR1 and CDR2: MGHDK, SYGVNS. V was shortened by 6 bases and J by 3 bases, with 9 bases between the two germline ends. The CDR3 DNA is TGTGCCAGCAGGGCCAGGGGCTACGAGCAGTACTTC. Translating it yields CASRARGYEQYF.

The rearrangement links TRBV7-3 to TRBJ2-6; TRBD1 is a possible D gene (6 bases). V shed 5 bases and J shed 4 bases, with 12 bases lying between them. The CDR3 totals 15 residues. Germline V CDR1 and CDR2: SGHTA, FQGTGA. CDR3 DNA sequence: TGTGCCAGCAGCGTACAGGGTGGCGGGGCCAACGTCCTGACTTTC. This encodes CASSVQGGGANVLTF.

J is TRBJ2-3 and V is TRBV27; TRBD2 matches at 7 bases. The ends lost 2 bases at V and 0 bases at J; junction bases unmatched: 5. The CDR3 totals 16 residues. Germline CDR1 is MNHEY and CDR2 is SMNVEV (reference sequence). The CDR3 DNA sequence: TGTGCCAGCAGTTTAGGTCCAGCGGGGAGCACAGATACGCAGTATTTT. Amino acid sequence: CASSLGPAGSTDTQYF.

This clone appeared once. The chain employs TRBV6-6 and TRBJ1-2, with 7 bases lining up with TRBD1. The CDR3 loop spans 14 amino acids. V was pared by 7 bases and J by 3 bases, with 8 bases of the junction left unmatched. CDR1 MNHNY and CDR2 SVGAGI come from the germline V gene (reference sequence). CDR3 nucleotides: TGTGCCAGCACCCCAGGGGGGAGTTACTATGGCTACACCTTC. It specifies CASTPGGSYYGYTF.

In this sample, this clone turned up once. The CDR3 nucleotides read TGTGCCAGCAGCCACGGGACAGGGAACTATGGCTACACCTTC. This codes for CASSHGTGNYGYTF. The genes are TRBV3-1 (or the pseudogene TRBV3-2) and TRBJ1-2; 9 bases are shared with TRBD1. This CDR3 has 14 residues. Germline V gene data show CDR1 as LGHDT and CDR2 as YNNKEL (reference sequence). With 3 bases clipped from V and 2 bases from J, the junction kept 1 base outside the gene matches.